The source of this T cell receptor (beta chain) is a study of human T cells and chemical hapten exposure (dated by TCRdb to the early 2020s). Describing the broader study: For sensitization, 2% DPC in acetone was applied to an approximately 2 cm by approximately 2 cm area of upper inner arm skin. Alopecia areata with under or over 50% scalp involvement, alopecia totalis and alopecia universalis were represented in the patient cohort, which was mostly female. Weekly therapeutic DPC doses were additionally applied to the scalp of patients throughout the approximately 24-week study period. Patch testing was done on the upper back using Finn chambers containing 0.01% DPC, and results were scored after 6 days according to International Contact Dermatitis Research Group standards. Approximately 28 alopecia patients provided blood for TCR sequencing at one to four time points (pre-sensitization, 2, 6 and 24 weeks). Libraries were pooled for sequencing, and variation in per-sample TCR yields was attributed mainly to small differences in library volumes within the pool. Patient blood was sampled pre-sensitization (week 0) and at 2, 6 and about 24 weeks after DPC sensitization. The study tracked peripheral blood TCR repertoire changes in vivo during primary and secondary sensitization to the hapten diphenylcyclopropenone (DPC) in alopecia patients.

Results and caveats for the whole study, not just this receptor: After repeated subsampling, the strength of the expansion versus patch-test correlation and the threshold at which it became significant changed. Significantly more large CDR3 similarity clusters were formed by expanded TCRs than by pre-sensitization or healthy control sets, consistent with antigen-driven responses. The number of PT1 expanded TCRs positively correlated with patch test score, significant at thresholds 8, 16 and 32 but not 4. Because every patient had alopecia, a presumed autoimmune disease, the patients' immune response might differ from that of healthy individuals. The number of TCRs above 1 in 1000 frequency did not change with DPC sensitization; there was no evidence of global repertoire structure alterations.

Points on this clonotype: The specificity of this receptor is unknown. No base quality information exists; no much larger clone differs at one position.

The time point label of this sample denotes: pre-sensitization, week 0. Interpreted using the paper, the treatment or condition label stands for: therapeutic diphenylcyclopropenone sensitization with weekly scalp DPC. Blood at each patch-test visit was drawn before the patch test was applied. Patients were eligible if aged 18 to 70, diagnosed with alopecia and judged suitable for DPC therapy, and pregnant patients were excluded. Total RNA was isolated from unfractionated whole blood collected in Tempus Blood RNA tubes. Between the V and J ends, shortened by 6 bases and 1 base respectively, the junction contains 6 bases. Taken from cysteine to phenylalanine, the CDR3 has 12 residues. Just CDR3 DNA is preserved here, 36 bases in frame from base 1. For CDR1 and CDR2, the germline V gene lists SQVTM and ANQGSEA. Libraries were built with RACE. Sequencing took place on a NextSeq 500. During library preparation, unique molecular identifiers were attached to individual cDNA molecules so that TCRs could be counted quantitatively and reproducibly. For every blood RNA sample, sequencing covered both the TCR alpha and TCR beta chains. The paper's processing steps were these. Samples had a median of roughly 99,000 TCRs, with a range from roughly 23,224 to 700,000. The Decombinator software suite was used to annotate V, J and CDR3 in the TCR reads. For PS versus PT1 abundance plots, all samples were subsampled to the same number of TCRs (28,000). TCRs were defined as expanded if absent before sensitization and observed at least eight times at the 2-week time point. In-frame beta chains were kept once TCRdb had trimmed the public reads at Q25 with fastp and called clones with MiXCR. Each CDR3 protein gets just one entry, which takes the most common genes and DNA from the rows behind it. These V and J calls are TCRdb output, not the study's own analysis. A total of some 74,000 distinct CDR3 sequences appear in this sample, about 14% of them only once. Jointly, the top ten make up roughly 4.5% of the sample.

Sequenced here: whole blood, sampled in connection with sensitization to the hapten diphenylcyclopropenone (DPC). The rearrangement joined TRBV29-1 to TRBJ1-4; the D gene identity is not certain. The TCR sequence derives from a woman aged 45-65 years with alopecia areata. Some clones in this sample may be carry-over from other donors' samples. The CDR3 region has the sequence CSVRETNEKLFF. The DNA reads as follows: TGCAGCGTCCGGGAAACTAATGAAAAACTGTTTTTT.